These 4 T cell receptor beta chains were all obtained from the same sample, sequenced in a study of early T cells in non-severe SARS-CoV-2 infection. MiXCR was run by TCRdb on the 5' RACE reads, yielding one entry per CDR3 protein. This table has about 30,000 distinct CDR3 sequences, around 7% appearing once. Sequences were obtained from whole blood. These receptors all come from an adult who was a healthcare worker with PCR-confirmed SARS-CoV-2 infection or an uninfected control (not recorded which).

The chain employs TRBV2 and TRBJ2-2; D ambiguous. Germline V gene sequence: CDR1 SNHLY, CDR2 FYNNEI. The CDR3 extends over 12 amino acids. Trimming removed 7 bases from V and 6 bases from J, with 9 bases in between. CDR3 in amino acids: CASNWSPGELFF. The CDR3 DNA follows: TGTGCCAGCAACTGGAGTCCCGGGGAGCTGTTTTTT.

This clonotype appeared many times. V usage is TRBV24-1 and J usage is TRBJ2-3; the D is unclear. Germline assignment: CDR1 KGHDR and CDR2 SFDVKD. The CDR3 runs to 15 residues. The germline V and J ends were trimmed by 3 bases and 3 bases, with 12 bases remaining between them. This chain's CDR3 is CATSDRGRTTDTQYF. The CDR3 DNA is TGTGCCACCAGTGATAGAGGCAGGACGACAGATACGCAGTATTTT.

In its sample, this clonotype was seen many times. CDR3 in DNA: TGTGCCTGGAGTCACACTTACGAGCAGTACTTC. Protein product: CAWSHTYEQYF. The chain recombines TRBV30 with TRBJ2-7; D not resolved. The V gene lost 2 bases and the J gene lost 4 bases, with 6 bases spanning the gap. The CDR3 spans 11 residues. The V gene's germline CDR1 is GTSNPN and CDR2 SVGIG (reference sequence).

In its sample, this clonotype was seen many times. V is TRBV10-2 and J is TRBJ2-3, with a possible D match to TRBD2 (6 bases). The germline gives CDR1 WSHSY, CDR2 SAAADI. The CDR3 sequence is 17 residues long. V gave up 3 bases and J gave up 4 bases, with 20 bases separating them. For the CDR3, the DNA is TGCGCCAGCAGTGAAACTCCGGGACTCAGCACCCCAGATACGCAGTATTTT. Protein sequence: CASSETPGLSTPDTQYF.